The following is a T cell receptor beta chain sequence with its context. Losses at the gene ends were 5 bases for V and 8 bases for J; bases not matched to a gene: 10. Germline V gene lookup returns CDR1 SEHNR and CDR2 FQNEAQ (reference sequence). The CDR3 is made up of 15 amino acids. The data are from a study of blood T cell repertoires in COVID-19. On the study more broadly: Samples taken during acute and convalescent COVID-19 were collected in the United States, Italy and Spain. PBMCs, B-cell-depleted T cells, or T cells provided the cDNA or gDNA that made up the material.

Per the original data handling: Reference gene primer amplification yielded estimated nucleated cell counts. Profiling relied on immunoSEQ multiplex PCR, and the TCRdb table lists in-frame clones only, not all of them. That table gives V, J and clone size, and the DNA gave D and trimming. The data show roughly 150,000 clones, roughly 90% seen once. This sequence was found in a man aged 60-69 years with active or convalescent COVID-19. The sequenced sample consisted of peripheral blood. The V gene is TRBV7-9, the J gene TRBJ1-4; TRBD1 matches at 8 bases. The CDR3 sequence is CASSRPGTGGEKLFF. In DNA, the CDR3 is TGTGCCAGCAGCAGACCCGGGACAGGCGGGGAAAAACTGTTTTTT.